Listed here are 17 T cell receptor beta chains from one sample, sequenced in a study of cytomegalovirus exposure and HLA in healthy donors. The PCR employed 60 Vbeta primers together with 13 Jbeta primers. Libraries were prepared by immunoSEQ multiplex PCR; TCRdb keeps only in-frame clonotypes and omits some of them. This table holds 150,000 to 200,000 clones, around 80% found once. Material: PBMCs. The receptors here all came from a man aged 50-60 years in good health and CMV-seropositive.

This clone was counted between two and nine times. The chain combines TRBV6-5 with TRBJ1-3; TRBD1 is a possible D gene (5 bases). The CDR3 runs to 15 residues. V lost 5 bases and J lost 0, with 11 bases in between. Per germline, CDR1 MNHEY and CDR2 SVGAGI. CDR3 nucleotides: TGTGCCAGCAGTCTCTCGACAGCCTCTGGAAACACCATATATTTT. It specifies CASSLSTASGNTIYF.

The chain joins TRBV12-5 to TRBJ2-3, with a weak D call TRBD1 (6 bases). The V gene's germline CDR1 is LGHNT and CDR2 FRNRAP. The V gene lost 6 bases and the J gene lost 3 bases, with 13 bases spanning the gap. The CDR3 is 14 amino acids. The CDR3 nucleotides read TGTGCTAGTGGGCACGACAGGAGTACAGATACGCAGTATTTT. It specifies CASGHDRSTDTQYF. Full variable domain (remainder filled in from reference TRBV12-5 and TRBJ2-3): DARVTQTPRHKVTEMGQEVTMRCQPILGHNTVFWYRQTMMQGLELLAYFRNRAPLDDSGMPKDRFSAEMPDATLATLKIQPSEPRDSAVYFCASGHDRSTDTQYFGPGTRLTVL.

This chain joins TRBV6-5 and TRBJ2-3, with TRBD2 matching 12 bases. This CDR3 is built from 14 residues. V dropped 6 bases and J dropped 6; count of bases not matched to a gene: 4. The V gene's germline CDR1 is MNHEY and CDR2 SVGAGI. For the CDR3, the DNA is TGTGCCAGCAGCCGACTAGCGGGGGCCGATACGCAGTATTTT. Encoded protein: CASSRLAGADTQYF.

The chain combines TRBV19 with TRBJ1-5; 9 bases agree with TRBD1. CDR3 size: 16 residues. CDR1 is LNHDA, CDR2 SQIVND, per germline (reference sequence). V gave up 5 bases and J gave up 0 bases; unmatched junction bases: 5. The CDR3: CASSDTGGLSNQPQHF. The CDR3 coding sequence is TGTGCCAGTAGTGACACAGGGGGCCTTAGCAATCAGCCCCAGCATTTT.

On this clone: A read error may produce the germline difference seen at one junction end. The CDR3 region has the DNA TGCGCCAGCAGCTCGGGACTAGCGGCCTACAATAAGCAGTTCTTC. It specifies CASSSGLAAYNKQFF. The J gene is TRBJ2-1, the V gene TRBV4-1, with 11 positions matching TRBD2. Germline values: CDR1 MGHRA, CDR2 YSYEKL. CDR3 size: 15 residues.

The rearrangement joins TRBV15 to TRBJ1-1, with 11 nucleotides matching TRBD1. Trimming at V came to 5 bases and at J to 1 base, leaving 9 bases not matched to a gene. The CDR3 extends over 17 amino acids. The V gene's germline CDR1 is LNHNV and CDR2 YYDKDF (reference sequence). CDR3 in amino acids: CATSPRSGQGANTEAFF. DNA of the CDR3: TGTGCCACCAGCCCTCGCTCCGGACAGGGGGCGAACACTGAAGCTTTCTTT.

The chain's CDR3 is CASNTGAGAFF. CDR3 nucleotides: TGTGCCAGCAACACAGGGGCAGGAGCTTTCTTT. The chain couples TRBV6-1 to TRBJ1-1; 7 positions match TRBD1. The CDR3 extends over 11 amino acids. Losses at the gene ends were 7 bases for V and 10 bases for J; bases not matched to a gene: 6. CDR1 is MNHNS, CDR2 SASEGT, per germline.

The gene calls are TRBV6-1 and TRBJ1-2; TRBD1 is a possible D gene (5 bases). There are 12 residues in the CDR3. The ends were cut back, 5 bases at V and 8 bases at J, with 12 bases in the middle. Germline CDR1 is MNHNS and CDR2 is SASEGT. Here the CDR3 DNA reads TGTGCCAGCAGTCAGGCAGGGCTCGGCTACACCTTC. This sequence encodes CASSQAGLGYTF.

The chain recombines TRBV7-2 with TRBJ2-7, with 10 bases lining up with TRBD1. The J segment lost 2 bases and the V segment lost 4 bases, leaving 8 bases of the junction unmatched. There are 16 residues in the CDR3. Germline values: CDR1 SGHTA, CDR2 FQGNSA. CDR3: CASSSRGGTGAYEQYF. Written as DNA, the CDR3 is TGTGCCAGCAGCTCCCGTGGGGGGACAGGGGCCTACGAGCAGTACTTC.

V usage is TRBV27 and J usage is TRBJ2-1, with D uncertain. CDR1 is MNHEY and CDR2 is SMNVEV in the germline V gene (reference sequence). The CDR3 is 15 residues long. Trimming stripped 2 bases from V and 3 bases from J, with 11 bases between. CDR3 sequence: CASSLAYPRYNEQFF. The CDR3, as DNA: TGTGCCAGCAGTTTAGCCTACCCCCGCTACAATGAGCAGTTCTTC.

The CDR3: CASSEASGGFYEQYF. Here the CDR3 DNA reads TGTGCCAGCAGTGAAGCCAGCGGGGGGTTCTACGAGCAGTACTTC. The chain uses TRBV6-1 and TRBJ2-7, with TRBD2 matching over 9 bases. CDR1 MNHNS and CDR2 SASEGT come from the germline V gene. V shed 0 bases, J shed 3 bases, and the junction held 3 bases outside the gene matches. The CDR3 loop spans 15 amino acids.

The chain combines TRBV19 with TRBJ1-2; D gene unclear. Trimming stripped 7 bases from V and 7 bases from J, with 22 bases between. CDR3 length equals 15 residues. From germline, CDR1 is LNHDA and CDR2 SQIVND (reference sequence). CDR3 in amino acids: CASTLNRLGIRGYTF. CDR3 DNA sequence: TGTGCCAGTACCCTCAACCGGTTGGGCATTCGTGGCTACACCTTC.

In DNA form, the CDR3 reads TGTGCCAGCTCACCTCAAGCGGGAATCTCCTACGAGCAGTACGTC. It specifies CASSPQAGISYEQYV. The chain recombines TRBV18 with TRBJ2-7; 7 nucleotides align to TRBD2. Germline-derived CDR1 and CDR2 are KGHSH and LQKENI. This CDR3 has 15 amino acids. Trimming at V came to 3 bases and at J to 0 bases, leaving 5 bases not matched to a gene.

V is TRBV27 and J is TRBJ2-7, with TRBD1 matching 12 bases. Germline loops: CDR1 MNHEY, CDR2 SMNVEV (reference sequence). The CDR3 spans 15 residues. V lost 3 bases to trimming and J lost 7 bases; unmatched junction nucleotides: 7. CDR3 coding DNA: TGTGCCAGCAGTTTCGGGGACAGGGGGCGTCTAGAGCAGTACTTC. Amino acids: CASSFGDRGRLEQYF.

This clone was seen once. The rearrangement joins TRBV7-9 to TRBJ1-1; D uncertain. V was trimmed by 6 bases and J by 3 bases, leaving 17 bases between them. CDR1 is SEHNR and CDR2 is FQNEAQ in the germline V gene (reference sequence). CDR3 length equals 15 residues. This CDR3 reads CASRLDTAPYTEAFF. The CDR3 bases are TGTGCCAGCAGACTAGACACAGCACCGTACACTGAAGCTTTCTTT.

V and J are TRBV7-3 and TRBJ1-1, with TRBD1 as a possible D gene (5 bases). From germline, CDR1 is SGHTA and CDR2 FQGTGA. CDR3 size: 17 residues. The V end was cut by 0 bases, the J end by 0 bases, with 14 bases between. CDR3 DNA: TGTGCCAGCAGCTTAACGGGGGGGTCAGTAATGAACACTGAAGCTTTCTTT. Its translation is CASSLTGGSVMNTEAFF.

This clone came up a few times. The rearrangement uses TRBV29-1 and TRBJ1-4, with 8 nucleotides matching TRBD1. The germline gives CDR1 SQVTM, CDR2 ANQGSEA. The J segment lost 1 base and the V segment lost 7 bases, leaving 8 bases of the junction unmatched. The CDR3 covers 15 residues. CDR3 loop: CSATGQGLTNEKLFF. The CDR3 bases are TGCAGCGCTACTGGACAGGGTCTAACTAATGAAAAACTGTTTTTT.